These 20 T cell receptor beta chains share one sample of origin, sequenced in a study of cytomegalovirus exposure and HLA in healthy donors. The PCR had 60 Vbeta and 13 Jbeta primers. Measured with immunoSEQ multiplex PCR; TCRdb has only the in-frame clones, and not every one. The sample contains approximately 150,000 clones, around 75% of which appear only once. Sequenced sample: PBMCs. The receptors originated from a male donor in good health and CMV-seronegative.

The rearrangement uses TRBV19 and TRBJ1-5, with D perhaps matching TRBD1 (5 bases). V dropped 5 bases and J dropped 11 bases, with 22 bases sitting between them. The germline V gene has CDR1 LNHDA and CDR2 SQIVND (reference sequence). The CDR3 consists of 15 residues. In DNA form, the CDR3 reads TGTGCCAGTAGTCCCCGGGGGAGGAGGGAGGATTCCCAGCATTTT. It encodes CASSPRGRREDSQHF.

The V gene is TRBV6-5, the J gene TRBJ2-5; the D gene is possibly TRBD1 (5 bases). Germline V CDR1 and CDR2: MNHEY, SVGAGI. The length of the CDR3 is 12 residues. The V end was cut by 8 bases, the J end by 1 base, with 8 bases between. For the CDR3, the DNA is TGTGCCAGCCGTAGGGGCCAAGAGACCCAGTACTTC. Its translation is CASRRGQETQYF.

CDR3 nucleotide sequence: TGTGCCAGCAGTTATGGTGTCGGGTACCAAGAGACCCAGTACTTC. Protein: CASSYGVGYQETQYF. The chain joins TRBV6-6 to TRBJ2-5; D gene unclear. The germline V gene has CDR1 MNHNY and CDR2 SVGAGI (reference sequence). This CDR3 has 15 residues. V dropped 3 bases and J dropped 0 bases, with 11 bases sitting between them.

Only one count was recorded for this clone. DNA of the CDR3: TGTGCCAGCAGGTTACTCAAATTGTGGGAAAAACTGTTTTTT. It specifies CASRLLKLWEKLFF. The chain uses TRBV6-4 and TRBJ1-4; no reliable D call. Germline CDR1 MRHNA, CDR2 SNTAGT. V lost 6 bases, J lost 8 bases, and 16 bases lay in between. CDR3 length equals 14 residues.

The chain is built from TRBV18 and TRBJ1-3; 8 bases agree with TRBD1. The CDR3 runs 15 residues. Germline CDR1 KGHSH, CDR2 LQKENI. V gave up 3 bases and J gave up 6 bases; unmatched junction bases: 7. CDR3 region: CASSPPGQDENTIYF. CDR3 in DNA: TGTGCCAGCTCACCTCCGGGACAGGACGAAAACACCATATATTTT.

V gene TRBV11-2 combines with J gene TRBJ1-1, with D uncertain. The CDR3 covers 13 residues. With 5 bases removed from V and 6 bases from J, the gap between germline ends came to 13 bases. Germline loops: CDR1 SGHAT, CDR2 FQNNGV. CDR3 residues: CASSQAKKAEAFF. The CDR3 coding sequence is TGTGCCAGCAGCCAGGCGAAAAAGGCTGAAGCTTTCTTT. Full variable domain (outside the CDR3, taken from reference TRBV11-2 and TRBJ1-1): EAGVAQSPRYKIIEKRQSVAFWCNPISGHATLYWYQQILGQGPKLLIQFQNNGVVDDSQLPKDRFSAERLKGVDSTLKIQPAKLEDSAVYLCASSQAKKAEAFFGQGTRLTVV.

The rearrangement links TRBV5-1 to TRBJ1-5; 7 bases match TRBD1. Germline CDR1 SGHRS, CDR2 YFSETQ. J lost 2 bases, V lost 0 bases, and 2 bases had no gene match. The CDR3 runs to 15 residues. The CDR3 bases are TGCGCCAGCAGCTTGGAGACAGGGCGCAATCAGCCCCAGCATTTT. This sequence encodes CASSLETGRNQPQHF.

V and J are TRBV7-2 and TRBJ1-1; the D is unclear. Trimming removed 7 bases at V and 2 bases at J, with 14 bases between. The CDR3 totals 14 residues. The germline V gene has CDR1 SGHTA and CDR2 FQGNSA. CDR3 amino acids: CASNGGEGNTEAFF. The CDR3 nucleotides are TGTGCCAGCAATGGAGGAGAGGGAAACACTGAAGCTTTCTTT.

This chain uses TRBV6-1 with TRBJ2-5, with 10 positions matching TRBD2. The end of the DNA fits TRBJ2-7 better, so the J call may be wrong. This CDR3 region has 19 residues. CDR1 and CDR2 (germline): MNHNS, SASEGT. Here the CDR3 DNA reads TGTGCCAGCAGTGAATACCCGTCGACAATTAGCGGGGGGCGTTCCGAGCAGTACTTC. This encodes CASSEYPSTISGGRSEQYF.

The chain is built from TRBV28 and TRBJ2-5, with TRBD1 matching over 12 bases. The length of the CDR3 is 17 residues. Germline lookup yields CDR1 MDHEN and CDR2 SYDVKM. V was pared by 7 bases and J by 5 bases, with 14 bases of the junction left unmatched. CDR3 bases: TGTGCCAGCATCCACGGGGACAGGGGGCGGAGGTGGGAGACCCAGTACTTC. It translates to CASIHGDRGRRWETQYF.

The CDR3 sequence: CASSYSTGSGANVLTF. CDR3 nucleotide sequence: TGTGCCAGCAGTTACTCGACAGGGTCTGGGGCCAACGTCCTGACTTTC. This rearrangement joins TRBV6-6 to TRBJ2-6; TRBD1 matches at 7 bases. CDR1 and CDR2 from the germline V gene are MNHNY and SVGAGI (reference sequence). CDR3 length equals 16 residues. Trimming removed 0 bases from V and 1 base from J; junction bases left unmatched: 0.

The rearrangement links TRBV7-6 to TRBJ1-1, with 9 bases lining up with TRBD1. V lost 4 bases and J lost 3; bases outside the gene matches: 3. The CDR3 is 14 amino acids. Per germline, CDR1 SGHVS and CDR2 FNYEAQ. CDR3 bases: TGTGCCAGCAGCTCCGGGACAGGGCACACTGAAGCTTTCTTT. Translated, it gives CASSSGTGHTEAFF.

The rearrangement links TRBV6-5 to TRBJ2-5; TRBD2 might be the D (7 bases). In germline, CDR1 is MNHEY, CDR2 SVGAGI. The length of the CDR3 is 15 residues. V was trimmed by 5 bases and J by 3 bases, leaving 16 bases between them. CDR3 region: CASSPSGGAKETQYF. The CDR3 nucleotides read TGTGCCAGCAGTCCCTCTGGGGGGGCCAAAGAGACCCAGTACTTC.

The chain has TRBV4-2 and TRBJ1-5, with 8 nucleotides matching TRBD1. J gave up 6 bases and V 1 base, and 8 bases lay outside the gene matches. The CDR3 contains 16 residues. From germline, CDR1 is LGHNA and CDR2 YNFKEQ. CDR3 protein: CASSQVQGQVGQPQHF. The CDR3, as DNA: TGTGCCAGCAGCCAAGTCCAGGGACAGGTCGGTCAGCCCCAGCATTTT.

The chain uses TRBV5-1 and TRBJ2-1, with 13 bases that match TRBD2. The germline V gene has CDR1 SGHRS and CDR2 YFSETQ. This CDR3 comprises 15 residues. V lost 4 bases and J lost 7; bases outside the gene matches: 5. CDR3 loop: CASSLTSGGANEQFF. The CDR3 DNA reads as TGCGCCAGCAGCCTCACTAGCGGGGGGGCGAATGAGCAGTTCTTC.

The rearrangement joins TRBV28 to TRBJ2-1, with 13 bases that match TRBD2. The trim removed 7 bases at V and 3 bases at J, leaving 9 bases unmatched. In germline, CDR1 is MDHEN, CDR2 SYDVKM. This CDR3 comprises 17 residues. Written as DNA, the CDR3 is TGTGCCAGCACCATGGGACTAGCGGGAACAGGCTACAATGAGCAGTTCTTC. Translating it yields CASTMGLAGTGYNEQFF.

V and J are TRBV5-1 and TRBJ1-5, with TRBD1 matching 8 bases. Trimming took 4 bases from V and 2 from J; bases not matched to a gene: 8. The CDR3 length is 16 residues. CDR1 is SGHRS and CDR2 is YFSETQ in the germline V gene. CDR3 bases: TGCGCCAGCAGCCTCGCACCAGGGGGCGGCAATCAGCCCCAGCATTTT. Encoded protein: CASSLAPGGGNQPQHF.

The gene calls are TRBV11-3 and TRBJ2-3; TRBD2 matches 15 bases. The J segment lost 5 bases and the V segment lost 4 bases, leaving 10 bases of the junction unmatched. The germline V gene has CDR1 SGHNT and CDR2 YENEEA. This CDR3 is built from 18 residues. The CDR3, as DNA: TGTGCCAGCAGCTCCCGGACTAGCGGGGGGGCTCGAGTAGATACGCAGTATTTT. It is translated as CASSSRTSGGARVDTQYF.

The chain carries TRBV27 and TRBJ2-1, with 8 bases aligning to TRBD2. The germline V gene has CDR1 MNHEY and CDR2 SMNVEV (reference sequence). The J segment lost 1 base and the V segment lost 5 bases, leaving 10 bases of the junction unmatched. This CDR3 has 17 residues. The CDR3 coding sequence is TGTGCCAGCAGTCGGGGAATAGGCGGGGGGTCCTACAATGAGCAGTTCTTC. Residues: CASSRGIGGGSYNEQFF.

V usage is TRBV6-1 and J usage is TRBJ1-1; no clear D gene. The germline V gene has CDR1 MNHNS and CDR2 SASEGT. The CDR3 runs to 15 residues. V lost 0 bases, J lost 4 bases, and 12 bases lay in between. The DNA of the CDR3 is TGTGCCAGCAGTGAAGCTCCGGGGTCGTTCACTGAAGCTTTCTTT. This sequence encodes CASSEAPGSFTEAFF.